These 29 T cell receptor beta chains originate from one sample sequenced in a study of blood T cell repertoires in COVID-19. Using immunoSEQ multiplex PCR, the repertoire was profiled, and TCRdb retains in-frame clones only, with some absent. The table includes fewer than 250,000 clones, roughly 86% detected once. The specimen sequenced was PBMCs or T cells enriched from blood (not recorded which). Source of these receptors: a woman in her thirties or forties in a cohort exposed to, infected with or recovered from COVID-19 (not recorded which).

This clone was observed a handful of times. The chain links TRBV11-3 to TRBJ1-6, with D possibly matching TRBD1 (5 bases). Trimming pared 3 bases from V and 7 bases from J, leaving 10 bases between. This CDR3 has 14 amino acids. From germline, CDR1 is SGHNT and CDR2 YENEEA. The CDR3, as DNA: TGTGCCAGCAGCTTCCTGACAGCCAATTCACCCCTCCACTTT. This encodes CASSFLTANSPLHF.

This chain uses TRBV7-8 with TRBJ1-2, with D perhaps TRBD1 (5 bases). CDR1 is SGHVS, CDR2 FQNEAQ, per germline. The CDR3 is 14 residues long. V lost 5 bases to trimming and J lost 1 base, with 11 bases between them. The CDR3 loop is CASSPDQGNYGYTF. CDR3 DNA: TGTGCCAGCAGCCCCGATCAGGGTAACTATGGCTACACCTTC.

The V call is TRBV6-5, the J call TRBJ1-1, with D possibly matching TRBD1 (6 bases). Germline loops: CDR1 MNHEY, CDR2 SVGAGI. With 5 bases removed from V and 6 bases from J, the gap between germline ends came to 13 bases. The CDR3 is 13 amino acids. CDR3: CASSPVPGAEAFF. The CDR3 nucleotides read TGTGCCAGCAGTCCAGTTCCAGGGGCTGAAGCTTTCTTT.

Only one count was recorded for this clone. The chain joins TRBV6-5 to TRBJ2-3, with 8 bases identical to TRBD1. The trim removed 7 bases at V and 2 bases at J, leaving 8 bases unmatched. The CDR3 spans 15 residues. Per the germline V gene, CDR1 is MNHEY and CDR2 is SVGAGI. CDR3 sequence reads: CASKVTGGNTDTQYF. CDR3 nucleotide sequence: TGTGCCAGCAAGGTTACAGGGGGAAACACAGATACGCAGTATTTT.

V and J are TRBV4-1 and TRBJ1-2; D not certain. V gave up 0 bases and J gave up 6 bases, with 17 bases separating them. The CDR3 is 16 amino acids. Germline V gene sequence: CDR1 MGHRA, CDR2 YSYEKL. The CDR3 is CASSQDFGRGGNGYTF. The CDR3 region has the DNA TGCGCCAGCAGCCAAGATTTCGGCCGGGGAGGTAATGGCTACACCTTC.

V and J are TRBV12-3 or TRBV12-4 and TRBJ2-1; D gene ambiguous. This CDR3 comprises 12 residues. V lost 6 bases, J lost 5 bases, and 8 bases lay in between. The CDR3 protein is CASSPLNNEQFF. CDR3 nucleotide sequence: TGTGCCAGCAGCCCACTAAACAATGAGCAGTTCTTC.

The V gene is TRBV28, the J gene TRBJ1-1, with D perhaps TRBD1 (6 bases). Trimming cost V 10 bases and J 2 bases, with 17 bases left between them. The CDR3 totals 14 residues. Germline CDR1 reads MDHEN; CDR2 reads SYDVKM. For the CDR3, the DNA is TGTGCCACCACCACCGGGACAACAAACACTGAAGCTTTCTTT. Its protein product is CATTTGTTNTEAFF.

The rearrangement uses TRBV6-2 or TRBV6-3 and TRBJ1-1, with D uncertain. With 3 bases removed from V and 2 bases from J, the gap between germline ends came to 10 bases. This CDR3 is built from 14 residues. Germline-derived CDR1 and CDR2 are MNHEY and SVGEGT. The CDR3, as DNA: TGTGCCAGCAGTTATCTGAGCGATAACACTGAAGCTTTCTTT. Its translation is CASSYLSDNTEAFF.

This chain uses TRBV9 with TRBJ2-3; 7 positions match TRBD1. The CDR3 covers 15 residues. After removal of 5 bases from V and 0 bases from J, the junction contained 6 bases not matched to a gene. Germline-derived CDR1 and CDR2 are SGDLS and YYNGEE. CDR3 coding DNA: TGTGCCAGCAGAGCTTGGGACAGCAGCACAGATACGCAGTATTTT. Translation gives CASRAWDSSTDTQYF.

This CDR3 is CASSIEARTGVGYNSPLHF. CDR3 nucleotides: TGTGCCAGTAGTATAGAGGCCCGGACAGGGGTTGGCTATAATTCACCCCTCCACTTT. V gene TRBV19 combines with J gene TRBJ1-6; 9 nucleotides align to TRBD1. The V segment lost 0 bases and the J segment 3 bases; nucleotides outside the gene matches: 9. The CDR3 runs 19 residues. In germline, CDR1 is LNHDA, CDR2 SQIVND (reference sequence). Looking up the rest from reference TRBV19 and TRBJ1-6 gives the full variable domain: DGGITQSPKYLFRKEGQNVTLSCEQNLNHDAMYWYRQDPGQGLRLIYYSQIVNDFQKGDIAEGYSVSREKKESFPLTVTSAQKNPTAFYLCASSIEARTGVGYNSPLHFGNGTRLTVT.

This rearrangement joins TRBV24-1 to TRBJ2-5; D gene unclear. The CDR3 totals 15 residues. V lost 0 bases, J lost 2 bases, and 9 bases lay in between. The germline CDR1 and CDR2 sequences are KGHDR and SFDVKD. The DNA of the CDR3 is TGTGCCACCAGTGATTTGGGCGGTACACAAGAGACCCAGTACTTC. Translation: CATSDLGGTQETQYF.

The chain couples TRBV7-2 to TRBJ2-7, with a tentative D call TRBD1 (6 bases). V was cut by 5 bases and J by 7 bases, with 18 bases left in between. Germline assignment: CDR1 SGHTA and CDR2 FQGNSA. CDR3 size: 14 residues. The CDR3, as DNA: TGTGCCAGCAGCCTCAGACAGGAGGTCCGGGAGCAGTACTTC. Translation: CASSLRQEVREQYF.

The chain links TRBV7-9 to TRBJ1-2, with D tentatively TRBD1 (6 bases). CDR3 length equals 12 residues. CDR1 is SEHNR, CDR2 FQNEAQ, per germline (reference sequence). V gave up 7 bases and J gave up 4 bases, with 10 bases separating them. The CDR3: CASNLDSYGYTF. CDR3 DNA sequence: TGTGCCAGCAACCTGGACAGCTATGGCTACACCTTC. The full variable domain, rest sourced from reference TRBV7-9 and TRBJ1-2, is DTGVSQNPRHKITKRGQNVTFRCDPISEHNRLYWYRQTLGQGPEFLTYFQNEAQLEKSRLLSDRFSAERPKGSFSTLEIQRTEQGDSAMYLCASNLDSYGYTFGSGTRLTVV.

V is TRBV4-1 and J is TRBJ2-7; D possibly corresponds to TRBD1 (5 bases). The CDR3 runs 15 residues. V was cut by 2 bases and J by 0 bases, with 11 bases left in between. Germline V gene sequence: CDR1 MGHRA, CDR2 YSYEKL. The DNA for the CDR3 is TGCGCCAGCAGCCAAAACAGGCTATACTCCTACGAGCAGTACTTC. This sequence encodes CASSQNRLYSYEQYF.

As regards this clone: The identical CDR3 is also encoded by other nucleotide sequences in the sample. The gene calls are TRBV27 and TRBJ2-7; 12 bases map to TRBD2. V shed 5 bases and J 3 bases; nucleotides not matched to a gene: 5. Germline values: CDR1 MNHEY, CDR2 SMNVEV (reference sequence). This CDR3 is 15 amino acids long. CDR3 amino acids: CASSPRTSGIYEQYF. DNA for the CDR3: TGTGCCAGCAGTCCTAGGACTAGCGGGATCTACGAGCAGTACTTC.

The rearrangement uses TRBV10-3 and TRBJ2-7, with a weak D call TRBD2 (6 bases). The V end lost 0 bases, the J end lost 4 bases, and 13 bases lay between the germline ends. CDR1 and CDR2 (germline): ENHRY, SYGVKD. The CDR3 contains 15 residues. CDR3 sequence: CAISESLRGRYEQYF. CDR3 coding DNA: TGTGCCATCAGTGAGTCGCTGCGGGGACGATACGAGCAGTACTTC.

The chain is built from TRBV11-3 and TRBJ2-6; D may be TRBD1 (6 bases). Germline V gene sequence: CDR1 SGHNT, CDR2 YENEEA. The V end lost 5 bases, the J end lost 4 bases, and 12 bases lay between the germline ends. The CDR3 loop spans 15 amino acids. CDR3 bases: TGTGCCAGCAGCCCAGGGGCGGTCGGGGCCAACGTCCTGACTTTC. Its protein is CASSPGAVGANVLTF.

The chain is built from TRBV19 and TRBJ2-1; TRBD2 agrees at 7 bases. After removal of 10 bases from V and 0 bases from J, the junction contained 15 bases not matched to a gene. CDR3 length: 17 amino acids. Germline assignment: CDR1 LNHDA and CDR2 SQIVND (reference sequence). The CDR3 coding sequence is TGTGCCACCAGCAGGATAATTGGGAGGGGCTCCTACAATGAGCAGTTCTTC. Protein product: CATSRIIGRGSYNEQFF.

In this sample, this clone turned up once. The chain couples TRBV10-3 to TRBJ2-5; 13 positions match TRBD2. J was trimmed by 5 bases and V by 4 bases; bases with no gene match: 4. The CDR3 totals 15 residues. Germline lookup yields CDR1 ENHRY and CDR2 SYGVKD. In nucleotides, the CDR3 is TGTGCCATCAGTGGCGGGACTAGCGGGGTTGAGACCCAGTACTTC. Translated: CAISGGTSGVETQYF.

This chain joins TRBV28 and TRBJ1-2; D is ambiguous. The CDR3 is made up of 15 amino acids. Trimming pared 2 bases from V and 0 bases from J, leaving 10 bases between. Germline V gives CDR1 MDHEN, CDR2 SYDVKM. The CDR3 spells CASSLNGLSNYGYTF. The CDR3 DNA reads TGTGCCAGCAGTTTAAATGGACTCTCTAACTATGGCTACACCTTC.

J is TRBJ1-1 and V is TRBV12-3 or TRBV12-4; D remains ambiguous. This CDR3 contains 13 residues. V lost 3 bases, J lost 5 bases, and 10 bases lay in between. The chain's CDR3 is CASSLTTGTEAFF. The CDR3 DNA sequence: TGTGCCAGCAGTTTGACGACGGGGACTGAAGCTTTCTTT.

This clone has only a few counts. The V gene is TRBV6-5, the J gene TRBJ1-1; unclear D gene. The CDR3 contains 11 residues. Germline V lookup: CDR1 MNHEY, CDR2 SVGAGI. The germline V and J ends were trimmed by 4 bases and 7 bases, with 7 bases remaining between them. The CDR3 here is CASSSVGEAFF. The CDR3 DNA follows: TGTGCCAGCAGTTCGGTTGGTGAAGCTTTCTTT.

This clone was observed once. V gene TRBV13 combines with J gene TRBJ1-1; no clear D gene. The CDR3 spans 13 residues. V gave up 5 bases and J gave up 8 bases, with 15 bases separating them. Germline CDR1 is PRHDT and CDR2 is FYEKMQ (reference sequence). CDR3 DNA sequence: TGTGCCAGCAGCAAGGGAGAGAGCTACGAAGCTTTCTTT. Translation gives CASSKGESYEAFF. Complete variable domain (other parts from reference TRBV13 and TRBJ1-1): AAGVIQSPRHLIKEKRETATLKCYPIPRHDTVYWYQQGPGQDPQFLISFYEKMQSDKGSIPDRFSAQQFSDYHSELNMSSLELGDSALYFCASSKGESYEAFFGQGTRLTVV.

This chain uses TRBV5-5 with TRBJ2-7; maybe TRBD1 (5 bases). The germline V and J ends were trimmed by 4 bases and 5 bases, with 22 bases remaining between them. The CDR3 runs to 16 residues. Looked up from germline, CDR1 is SGHKS and CDR2 is YYEKEE (reference sequence). The CDR3 sequence is CASSQDIRSQIHEQYF. The CDR3 coding sequence is TGTGCCAGCAGCCAGGACATTAGGTCCCAAATTCACGAGCAGTACTTC.

The chain recombines TRBV7-2 with TRBJ1-6, with 10 bases fitting TRBD1. From germline, CDR1 is SGHTA and CDR2 FQGNSA. V was clipped by 4 bases and J by 12 bases; unmatched bases: 3. CDR3 length: 13 amino acids. For the CDR3, the DNA is TGTGCCAGCAGCTCGACAGGGGGCCAACCCCTCCACTTT. Amino acids: CASSSTGGQPLHF.

CDR3 loop: CASRREYSNQPQHF. CDR3 DNA: TGTGCCAGCAGGAGAGAGTATAGCAATCAGCCCCAGCATTTT. V is TRBV6-5 and J is TRBJ1-5; D not certain. V was shortened by 6 bases and J by 0 bases, with 9 bases between the two germline ends. The CDR3 totals 14 residues. Germline values: CDR1 MNHEY, CDR2 SVGAGI.

A word on this clone: Additional DNA sequences in this sample encode the identical CDR3. CDR3 residues: CASSQDRLAGTTDTQYF. The CDR3 coding sequence is TGCGCCAGCAGCCAAGATCGGTTAGCGGGAACCACAGATACGCAGTATTTT. This sequence joins TRBV4-3 and TRBJ2-3, with TRBD2 matching over 8 bases. The CDR3 is 17 amino acids. The ends lost 0 bases at V and 2 bases at J; junction bases unmatched: 7. The germline V gene encodes CDR1 LGHNA and CDR2 YSLEER.

This clone was observed once. The V call is TRBV7-2, the J call TRBJ2-3; no clear D. V lost 3 bases to trimming and J lost 6 bases, with 10 bases between them. The germline V gene encodes CDR1 SGHTA and CDR2 FQGNSA. CDR3 length: 13 residues. Here the CDR3 reads CASSFDSKDTQYF. The CDR3 nucleotides read TGTGCCAGCAGCTTCGATAGCAAGGATACGCAGTATTTT. The full variable domain, in which reference TRBV7-2 and TRBJ2-3 provide the parts outside the CDR3, is GAGVSQSPSNKVTEKGKDVELRCDPISGHTALYWYRQSLGQGLEFLIYFQGNSAPDKSGLPSDRFSAERTGGSVSTLTIQRTQQEDSAVYLCASSFDSKDTQYFGPGTRLTVL.

The sample holds one count of this clone. V usage is TRBV5-4 and J usage is TRBJ2-1, with 8 bases that match TRBD2. After removal of 3 bases from V and 8 bases from J, the junction contained 4 bases not matched to a gene. CDR1 SGHNT and CDR2 YYREEE come from the germline V gene (reference sequence). The CDR3 is 13 amino acids. As DNA, the CDR3 is TGTGCCAGCAGCTCGGGACTAGAGGATGAGCAGTTCTTC. This encodes CASSSGLEDEQFF.